The present T cell receptor beta chain was sequenced within a study of blood T cell repertoires in COVID-19. Clones were read by immunoSEQ multiplex PCR, and TCRdb kept only the in-frame ones, dropping some. The table records 360,000 or so clones, roughly nine tenths of them present only once. Germline V gene lookup returns CDR1 SGHRS and CDR2 YFSETQ. The CDR3 runs to 14 residues. Between the trimmed V and J ends, which lost 4 bases and 0 bases, there was a span of 8 bases. The source material was peripheral blood. The clonotype comes from a woman between 55 and 75 years old with COVID-19, enrolled during active disease. The J gene is TRBJ2-1, the V gene TRBV5-1; D remains unclear. The CDR3 sequence: CASSPYGSYNEQFF. For the CDR3, the DNA is TGCGCCAGCAGCCCCTATGGCTCCTACAATGAGCAGTTCTTC.